The 8 T cell receptor beta chains below were found in one sample sequenced in a study of CD8 T cells in Susac syndrome. RNA, at about 0.5 to 1 ug, was reverse transcribed with random hexamers. Via MiXCR, TCRdb re-called the immunoSEQ multiplex PCR reads, giving one row per CDR3 protein. The table includes about 150,000 distinct CDR3 sequences, roughly 95% detected once. The sequenced material came from CD4+ T cells from PBMCs. The receptors were sampled from a human donor with Susac syndrome.

This chain uses TRBV4-3 with TRBJ2-1; D is possibly TRBD2 (6 bases). V was clipped by 0 bases and J by 8 bases, with 14 bases between them. The germline gives CDR1 LGHNA, CDR2 YSLEER. The CDR3 runs 15 residues. The CDR3 bases are TGCGCCAGCAGCCAAGAAGGGGACTGGACGGATGAGCAGTTCTTC. It yields the protein CASSQEGDWTDEQFF.

This sequence joins TRBV7-8 and TRBJ2-5; TRBD1 agrees at 9 bases. The V segment lost 5 bases and the J segment 7 bases; nucleotides outside the gene matches: 8. There are 14 residues in the CDR3. Germline V gene sequence: CDR1 SGHVS, CDR2 FQNEAQ. The CDR3 region is CASSSRDRDPTQYF. The CDR3 DNA reads as TGTGCCAGCAGCAGCCGGGACAGGGACCCGACCCAGTACTTC.

The J gene is TRBJ1-1, the V gene TRBV5-1; the D gene is possibly TRBD1 (5 bases). Trimming stripped 1 base from V and 1 base from J, with 11 bases between. The CDR3 runs 15 residues. Looked up from germline, CDR1 is SGHRS and CDR2 is YFSETQ. For the CDR3, the DNA is TGCGCCAGCAGCTTGAGTCTCACAGGGAACACTGAAGCTTTCTTT. Translated, it gives CASSLSLTGNTEAFF.

The table lists this clonotype with a count of one. The chain uses TRBV3-1 and TRBJ2-7; a possible D gene is TRBD1 (5 bases). This CDR3 is built from 13 residues. Germline V gene lookup returns CDR1 LGHDT and CDR2 YNNKEL (reference sequence). V was clipped by 4 bases and J by 1 base, with 8 bases between them. CDR3 amino acids: CASSPRASYEQYF. CDR3 DNA: TGTGCCAGCAGCCCCAGGGCTTCCTACGAGCAGTACTTC.

V gene TRBV20-1 combines with J gene TRBJ2-7; D may be TRBD1 or TRBD2 (5 bases each). The CDR3 sequence is 13 residues long. Per germline, CDR1 DFQATT and CDR2 SNEGSKA (reference sequence). Trimming took off 0 bases at V and 2 bases at J, with 8 bases between the two ends. The DNA for the CDR3 is TGCAGTGCTAGAGATCGAGGGGCCTACGAGCAGTACTTC. Protein sequence: CSARDRGAYEQYF.

The chain employs TRBV9 and TRBJ2-2; D might be TRBD1 (6 bases). The V end was cut by 3 bases, the J end by 10 bases, with 13 bases between. The CDR3 runs to 13 residues. Looked up from germline, CDR1 is SGDLS and CDR2 is YYNGEE. The CDR3 spells CASSGGEGEELFF. In DNA, the CDR3 is TGTGCCAGCAGCGGGGGTGAGGGGGAGGAGCTGTTTTTT.

The chain carries TRBV3-1 and TRBJ2-1, with 10 bases identical to TRBD1. V gave up 4 bases and J gave up 7 bases; unmatched junction bases: 7. This CDR3 has 15 amino acids. The germline CDR1 and CDR2 sequences are LGHDT and YNNKEL (reference sequence). The chain's CDR3 is CASSLLGTGVNEQFF. In DNA form, the CDR3 reads TGTGCCAGCAGCCTCCTCGGGACAGGGGTGAATGAGCAGTTCTTC.

CDR3 DNA sequence: TGTGCCAGCAGCTTAGGAGCCAGCGGGGGCTACGGGAACAATGAGCAGTTCTTC. Translating it yields CASSLGASGGYGNNEQFF. This sequence joins TRBV7-8 and TRBJ2-1, with 8 bases lining up with TRBD2. Germline assignment: CDR1 SGHVS and CDR2 FQNEAQ. The CDR3 runs 18 residues. The ends lost 1 base at V and 5 bases at J; junction bases unmatched: 13.